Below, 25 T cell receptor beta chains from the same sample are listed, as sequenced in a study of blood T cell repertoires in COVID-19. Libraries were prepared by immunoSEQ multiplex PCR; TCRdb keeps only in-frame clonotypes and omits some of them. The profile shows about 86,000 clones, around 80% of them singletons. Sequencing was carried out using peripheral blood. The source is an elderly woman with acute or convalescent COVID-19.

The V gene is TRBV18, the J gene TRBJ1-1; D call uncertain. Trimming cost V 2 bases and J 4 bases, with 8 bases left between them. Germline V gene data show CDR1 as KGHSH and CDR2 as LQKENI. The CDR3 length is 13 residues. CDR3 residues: CASSPGVGTEAFF. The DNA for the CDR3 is TGTGCCAGCTCACCAGGAGTCGGCACTGAAGCTTTCTTT.

CDR3 loop: CASTKGTDNQPQHF. The CDR3, as DNA: TGTGCCAGTACCAAAGGGACAGACAATCAGCCCCAGCATTTT. This chain connects TRBV19 to TRBJ1-5; 7 bases fit TRBD1. J gave up 3 bases and V 7 bases, and 6 bases lay outside the gene matches. The CDR3 covers 14 residues. Germline V lookup: CDR1 LNHDA, CDR2 SQIVND (reference sequence).

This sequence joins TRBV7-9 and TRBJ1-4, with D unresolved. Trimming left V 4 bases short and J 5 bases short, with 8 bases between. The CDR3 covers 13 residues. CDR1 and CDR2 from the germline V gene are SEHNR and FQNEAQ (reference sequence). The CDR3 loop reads CASSSSKNEKLFF. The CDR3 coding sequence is TGTGCCAGCAGCTCCAGTAAGAATGAAAAACTGTTTTTT.

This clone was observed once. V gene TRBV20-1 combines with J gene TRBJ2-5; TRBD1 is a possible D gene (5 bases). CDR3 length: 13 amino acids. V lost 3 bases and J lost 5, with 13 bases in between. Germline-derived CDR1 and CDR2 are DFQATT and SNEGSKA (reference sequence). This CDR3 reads CSASPGAGETQYF. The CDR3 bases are TGCAGTGCTAGTCCTGGGGCCGGGGAGACCCAGTACTTC.

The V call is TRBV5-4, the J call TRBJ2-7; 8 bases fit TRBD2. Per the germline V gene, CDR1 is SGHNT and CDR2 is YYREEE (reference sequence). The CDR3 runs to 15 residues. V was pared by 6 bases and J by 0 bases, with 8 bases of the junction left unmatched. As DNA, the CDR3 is TGTGCCAGCACTAGAGCGGGAGCTACCTCCTACGAGCAGTACTTC. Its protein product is CASTRAGATSYEQYF.

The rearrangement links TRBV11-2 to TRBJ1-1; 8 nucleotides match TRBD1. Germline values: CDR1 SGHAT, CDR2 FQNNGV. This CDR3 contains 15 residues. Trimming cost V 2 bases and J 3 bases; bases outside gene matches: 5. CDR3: CASSLRTGRDTEAFF. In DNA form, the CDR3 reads TGTGCCAGCAGCTTACGGACAGGGCGGGACACTGAAGCTTTCTTT. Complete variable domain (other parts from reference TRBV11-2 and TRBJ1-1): EAGVAQSPRYKIIEKRQSVAFWCNPISGHATLYWYQQILGQGPKLLIQFQNNGVVDDSQLPKDRFSAERLKGVDSTLKIQPAKLEDSAVYLCASSLRTGRDTEAFFGQGTRLTVV.

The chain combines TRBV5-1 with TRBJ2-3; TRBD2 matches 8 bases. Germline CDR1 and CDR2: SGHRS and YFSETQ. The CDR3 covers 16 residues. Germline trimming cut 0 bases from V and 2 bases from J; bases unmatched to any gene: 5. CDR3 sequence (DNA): TGCGCCAGCAGCTTGGACCCAGCGGGAGTCACAGATACGCAGTATTTT. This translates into CASSLDPAGVTDTQYF.

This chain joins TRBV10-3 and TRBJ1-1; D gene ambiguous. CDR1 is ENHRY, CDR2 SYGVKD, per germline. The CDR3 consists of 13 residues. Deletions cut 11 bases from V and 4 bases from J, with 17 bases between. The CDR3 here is CAPRTPDGTEAFF. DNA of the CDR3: TGTGCCCCGCGGACTCCGGATGGCACTGAAGCTTTCTTT.

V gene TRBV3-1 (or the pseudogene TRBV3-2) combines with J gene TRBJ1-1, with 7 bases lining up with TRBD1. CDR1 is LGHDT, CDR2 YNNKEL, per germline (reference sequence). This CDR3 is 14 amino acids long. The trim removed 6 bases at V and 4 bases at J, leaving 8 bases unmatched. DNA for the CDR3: TGTGCCAGCAGTTATAAAGGGGGCACCACTGAAGCTTTCTTT. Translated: CASSYKGGTTEAFF.

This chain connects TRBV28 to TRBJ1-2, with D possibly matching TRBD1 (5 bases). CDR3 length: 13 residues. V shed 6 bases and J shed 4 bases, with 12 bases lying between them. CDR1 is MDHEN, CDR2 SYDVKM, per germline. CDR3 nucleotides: TGTGCCAGCAGGGGGGGACCCCTCTATGGCTACACCTTC. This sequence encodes CASRGGPLYGYTF.

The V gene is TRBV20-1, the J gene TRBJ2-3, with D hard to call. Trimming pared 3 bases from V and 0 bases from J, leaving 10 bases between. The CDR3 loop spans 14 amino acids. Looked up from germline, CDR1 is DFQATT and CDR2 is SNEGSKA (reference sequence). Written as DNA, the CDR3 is TGCAGTGCTAGTTCCGGAGAAAGCACAGATACGCAGTATTTT. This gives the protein CSASSGESTDTQYF.

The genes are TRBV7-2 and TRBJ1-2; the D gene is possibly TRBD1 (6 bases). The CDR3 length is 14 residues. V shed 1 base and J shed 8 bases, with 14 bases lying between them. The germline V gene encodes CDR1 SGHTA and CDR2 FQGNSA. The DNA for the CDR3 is TGTGCCAGCAGCTTAGGGGCAGGGGTTCAAGGCTACACCTTC. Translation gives CASSLGAGVQGYTF.

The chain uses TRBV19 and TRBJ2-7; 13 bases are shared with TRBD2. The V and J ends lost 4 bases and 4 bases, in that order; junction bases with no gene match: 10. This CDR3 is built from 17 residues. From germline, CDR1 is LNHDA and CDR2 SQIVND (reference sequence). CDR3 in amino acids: CASSTLVWTSGGYEQYF. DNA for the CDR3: TGTGCCAGTAGTACCTTAGTTTGGACTAGCGGGGGATACGAGCAGTACTTC.

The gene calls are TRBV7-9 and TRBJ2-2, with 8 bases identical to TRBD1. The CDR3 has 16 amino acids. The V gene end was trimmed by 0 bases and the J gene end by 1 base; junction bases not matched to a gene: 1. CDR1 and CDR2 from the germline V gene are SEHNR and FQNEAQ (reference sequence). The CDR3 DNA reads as TGTGCCAGCAGCTTAGCCGGGACAGGGAACACCGGGGAGCTGTTTTTT. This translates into CASSLAGTGNTGELFF.

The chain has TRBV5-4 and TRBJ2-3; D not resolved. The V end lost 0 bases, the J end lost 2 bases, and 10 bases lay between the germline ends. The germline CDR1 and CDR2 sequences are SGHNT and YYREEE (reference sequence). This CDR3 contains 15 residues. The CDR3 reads CASSLASSVTDTQYF. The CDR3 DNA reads TGTGCCAGCAGCTTGGCATCGAGTGTCACAGATACGCAGTATTTT. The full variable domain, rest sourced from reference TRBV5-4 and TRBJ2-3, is ETGVTQSPTHLIKTRGQQVTLRCSSQSGHNTVSWYQQALGQGPQFIFQYYREEENGRGNFPPRFSGLQFPNYSSELNVNALELDDSALYLCASSLASSVTDTQYFGPGTRLTVL.

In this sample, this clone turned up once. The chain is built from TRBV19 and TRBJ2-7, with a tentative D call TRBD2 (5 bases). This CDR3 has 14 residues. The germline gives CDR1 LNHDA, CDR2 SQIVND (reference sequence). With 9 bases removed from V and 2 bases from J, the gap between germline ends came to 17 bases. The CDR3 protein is CASSGRRPPYEQYF. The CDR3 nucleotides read TGTGCCAGCAGTGGGCGGAGGCCCCCCTACGAGCAGTACTTC.

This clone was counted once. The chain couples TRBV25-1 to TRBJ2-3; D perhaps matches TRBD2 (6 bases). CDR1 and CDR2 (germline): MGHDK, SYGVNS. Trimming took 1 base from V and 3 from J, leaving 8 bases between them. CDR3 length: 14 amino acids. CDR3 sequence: CASSEWGVTDTQYF. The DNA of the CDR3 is TGTGCCAGCAGTGAATGGGGGGTTACAGATACGCAGTATTTT.

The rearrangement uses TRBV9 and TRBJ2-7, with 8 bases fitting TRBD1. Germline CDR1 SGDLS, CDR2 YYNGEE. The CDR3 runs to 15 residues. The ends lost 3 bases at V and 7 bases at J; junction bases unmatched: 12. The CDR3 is CASSDSGTGAGEQYF. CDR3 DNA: TGTGCCAGCAGCGACTCCGGGACAGGCGCCGGGGAGCAGTACTTC.

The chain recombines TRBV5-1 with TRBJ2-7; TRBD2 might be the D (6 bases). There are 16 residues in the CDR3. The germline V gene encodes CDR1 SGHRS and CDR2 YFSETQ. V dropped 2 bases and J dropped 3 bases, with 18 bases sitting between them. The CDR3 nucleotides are TGCGCCAGCAGCTTACAAGGGGCGGCCGGGGGCTACGAGCAGTACTTC. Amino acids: CASSLQGAAGGYEQYF. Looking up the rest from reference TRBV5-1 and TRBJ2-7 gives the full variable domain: KAGVTQTPRYLIKTRGQQVTLSCSPISGHRSVSWYQQTPGQGLQFLFEYFSETQRNKGNFPGRFSGRQFSNSRSEMNVSTLELGDSALYLCASSLQGAAGGYEQYFGPGTRLTVT.

Here the CDR3 reads CASSFPQGVGYTF. CDR3 DNA sequence: TGTGCCAGCAGTTTCCCCCAGGGGGTTGGCTACACCTTC. This chain joins TRBV27 and TRBJ1-2, with 7 bases lining up with TRBD1. J was trimmed by 7 bases and V by 3 bases; bases with no gene match: 5. CDR1 is MNHEY, CDR2 SMNVEV, per germline (reference sequence). The CDR3 loop spans 13 amino acids.

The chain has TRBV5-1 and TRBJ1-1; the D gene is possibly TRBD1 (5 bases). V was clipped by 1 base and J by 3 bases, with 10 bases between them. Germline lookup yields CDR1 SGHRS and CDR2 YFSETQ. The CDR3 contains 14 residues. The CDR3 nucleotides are TGCGCCAGCAGCTTGAACACAGGAGACACTGAAGCTTTCTTT. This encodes CASSLNTGDTEAFF.

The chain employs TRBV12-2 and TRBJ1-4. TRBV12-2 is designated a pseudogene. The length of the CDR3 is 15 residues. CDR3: CASRAGTPRGEKLFF. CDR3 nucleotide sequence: TGTGCAAGTCGCGCTGGAACACCGCGGGGGGAAAAACTGTTTTTT.

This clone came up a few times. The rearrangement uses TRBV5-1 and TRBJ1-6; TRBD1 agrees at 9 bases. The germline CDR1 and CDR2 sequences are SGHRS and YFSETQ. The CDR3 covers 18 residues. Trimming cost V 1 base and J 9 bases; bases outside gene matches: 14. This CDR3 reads CASSLMPGQGTLGSPLHF. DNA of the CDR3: TGCGCCAGCAGCTTGATGCCGGGACAGGGTACCCTTGGTTCACCCCTCCACTTT.

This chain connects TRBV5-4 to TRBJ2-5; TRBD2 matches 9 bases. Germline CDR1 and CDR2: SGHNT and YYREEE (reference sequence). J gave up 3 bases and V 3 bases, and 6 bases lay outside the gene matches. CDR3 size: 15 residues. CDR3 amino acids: CASSSSGMGEETQYF. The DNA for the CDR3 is TGTGCCAGCAGCTCTAGCGGGATGGGTGAAGAGACCCAGTACTTC.

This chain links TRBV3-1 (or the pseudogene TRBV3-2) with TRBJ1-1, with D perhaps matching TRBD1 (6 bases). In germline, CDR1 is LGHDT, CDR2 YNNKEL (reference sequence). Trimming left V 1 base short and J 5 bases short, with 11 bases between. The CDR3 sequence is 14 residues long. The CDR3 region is CASSQVAGETEAFF. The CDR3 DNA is TGTGCCAGCAGCCAAGTCGCAGGGGAGACTGAAGCTTTCTTT.